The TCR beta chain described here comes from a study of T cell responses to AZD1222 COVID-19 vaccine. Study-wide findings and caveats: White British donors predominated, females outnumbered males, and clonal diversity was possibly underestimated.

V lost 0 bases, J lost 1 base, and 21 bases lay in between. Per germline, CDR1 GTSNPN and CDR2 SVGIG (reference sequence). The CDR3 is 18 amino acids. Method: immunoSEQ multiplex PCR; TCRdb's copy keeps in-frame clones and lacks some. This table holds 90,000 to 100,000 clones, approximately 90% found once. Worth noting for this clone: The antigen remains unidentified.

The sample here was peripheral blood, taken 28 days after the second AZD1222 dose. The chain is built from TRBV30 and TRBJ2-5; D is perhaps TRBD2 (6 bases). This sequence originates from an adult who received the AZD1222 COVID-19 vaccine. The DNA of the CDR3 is TGTGCCTGGAGTGTTTTGTCTAGAGGAGGGCGGTTCCAAGAGACCCAGTACTTC. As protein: CAWSVLSRGGRFQETQYF.